This TCR beta chain emerged from a study of cytomegalovirus exposure and HLA in healthy donors. Whole-study findings and limits: Reports described diagnosis of cytomegalovirus status by the classifier as highly specific and sensitive. As confirmed in vitro, three CMV-associated chains were specific for CMV antigens.

Clones were sequenced by immunoSEQ multiplex PCR, and TCRdb holds only the in-frame ones, with some missing. The table lists 150,000 to 200,000 clones, around four fifths of them singletons. Trimming shortened V by 1 base and J by 0 bases, and 12 bases separated the two germline ends. The CDR3 sequence is 16 residues long. CDR1 is SGHDN and CDR2 is FVKESK in the germline V gene. Only one count was recorded for this clone. Its target is unknown. V usage is TRBV14 and J usage is TRBJ1-2; D is undetermined. The receptor's source is a man in his thirties or forties in good health and CMV-seropositive. Sequenced sample: PBMCs. DNA of the CDR3: TGTGCCAGCAGCCAAGCCTACGGAGTAGCTAACTATGGCTACACCTTC. Protein sequence: CASSQAYGVANYGYTF.